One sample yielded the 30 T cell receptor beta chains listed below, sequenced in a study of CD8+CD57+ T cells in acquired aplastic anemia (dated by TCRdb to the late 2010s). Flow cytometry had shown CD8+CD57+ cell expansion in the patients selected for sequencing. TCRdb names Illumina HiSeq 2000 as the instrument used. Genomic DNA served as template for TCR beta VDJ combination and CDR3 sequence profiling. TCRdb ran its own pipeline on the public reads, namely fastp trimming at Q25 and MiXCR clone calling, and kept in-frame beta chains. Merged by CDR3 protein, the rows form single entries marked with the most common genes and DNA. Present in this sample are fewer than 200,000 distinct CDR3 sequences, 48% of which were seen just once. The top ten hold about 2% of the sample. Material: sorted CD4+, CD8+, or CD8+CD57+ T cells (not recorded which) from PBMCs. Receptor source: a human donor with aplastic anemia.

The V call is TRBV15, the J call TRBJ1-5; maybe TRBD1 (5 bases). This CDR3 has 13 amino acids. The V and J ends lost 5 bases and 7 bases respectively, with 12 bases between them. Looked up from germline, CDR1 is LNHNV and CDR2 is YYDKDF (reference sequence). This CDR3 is CATSGGVSQPQHF. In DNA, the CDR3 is TGTGCCACCAGCGGAGGGGTGAGCCAGCCCCAGCATTTT.

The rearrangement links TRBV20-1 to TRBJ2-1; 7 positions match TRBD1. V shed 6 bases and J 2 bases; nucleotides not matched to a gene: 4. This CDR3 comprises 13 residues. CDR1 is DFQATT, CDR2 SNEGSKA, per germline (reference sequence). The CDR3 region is CSAWDSTYNEQFF. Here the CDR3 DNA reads TGCAGTGCATGGGACAGCACCTACAATGAGCAGTTCTTC.

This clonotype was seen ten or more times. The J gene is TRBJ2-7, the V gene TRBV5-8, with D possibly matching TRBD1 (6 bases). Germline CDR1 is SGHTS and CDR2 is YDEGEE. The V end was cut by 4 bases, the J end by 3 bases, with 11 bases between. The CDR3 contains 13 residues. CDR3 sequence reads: CASSRLQGYEQYF. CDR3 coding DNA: TGTGCCAGCAGCCGGTTACAGGGCTACGAGCAGTACTTC. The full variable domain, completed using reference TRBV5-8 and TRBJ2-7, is EAGVTQSPTHLIKTRGQQATLRCSPISGHTSVYWYQQALGLGLQFLLWYDEGEERNRGNFPPRFSGRQFPNYSSELNVNALELEDSALYLCASSRLQGYEQYFGPGTRLTVT.

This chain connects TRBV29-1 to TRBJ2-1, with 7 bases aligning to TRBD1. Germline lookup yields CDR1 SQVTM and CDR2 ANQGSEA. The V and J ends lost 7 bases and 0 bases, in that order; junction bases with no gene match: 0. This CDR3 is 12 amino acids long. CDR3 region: CSGDSSYNEQFF. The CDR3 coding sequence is TGCAGCGGGGACAGCTCCTACAATGAGCAGTTCTTC.

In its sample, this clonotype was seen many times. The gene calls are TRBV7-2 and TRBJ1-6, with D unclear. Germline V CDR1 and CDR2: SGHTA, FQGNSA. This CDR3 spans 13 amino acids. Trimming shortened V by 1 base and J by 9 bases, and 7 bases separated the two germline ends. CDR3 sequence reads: CASSLDMFSPLHF. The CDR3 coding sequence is TGTGCCAGCAGCTTAGACATGTTTTCACCCCTCCACTTT.

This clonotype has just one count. CDR3 loop: CASRGQAVNTEAFF. The CDR3 DNA is TGTGCCAGCAGGGGACAGGCGGTGAACACTGAAGCTTTCTTT. This chain links TRBV5-4 with TRBJ1-1, with TRBD1 matching 8 bases. From germline, CDR1 is SGHNT and CDR2 YYREEE (reference sequence). Trimming took 5 bases from V and 0 from J; bases not matched to a gene: 3. The CDR3 length is 14 residues.

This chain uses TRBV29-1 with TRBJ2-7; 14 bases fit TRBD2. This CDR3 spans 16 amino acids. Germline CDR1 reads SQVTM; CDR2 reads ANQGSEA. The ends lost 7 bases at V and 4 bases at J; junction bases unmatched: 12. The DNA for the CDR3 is TGCAGCGCCGTATATCCGGGACTAGCGGGAGTGTACGAGCAGTACTTC. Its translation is CSAVYPGLAGVYEQYF.

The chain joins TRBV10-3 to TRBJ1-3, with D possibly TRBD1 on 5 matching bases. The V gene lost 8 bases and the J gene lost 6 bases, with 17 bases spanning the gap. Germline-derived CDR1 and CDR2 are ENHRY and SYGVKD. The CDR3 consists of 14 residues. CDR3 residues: CAIAATGTSNTIYF. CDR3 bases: TGTGCCATCGCGGCAACCGGGACTTCAAACACCATATATTTT.

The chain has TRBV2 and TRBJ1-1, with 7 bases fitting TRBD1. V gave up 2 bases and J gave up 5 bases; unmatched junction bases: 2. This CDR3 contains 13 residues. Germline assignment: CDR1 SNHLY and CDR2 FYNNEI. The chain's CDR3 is CASSEKGATEAFF. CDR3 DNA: TGTGCCAGCAGTGAAAAGGGGGCAACTGAAGCTTTCTTT.

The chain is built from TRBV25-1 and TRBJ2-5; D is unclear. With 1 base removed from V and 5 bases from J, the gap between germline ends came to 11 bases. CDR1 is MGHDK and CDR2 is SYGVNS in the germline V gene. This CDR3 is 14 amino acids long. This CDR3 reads CASSEFYISETQYF. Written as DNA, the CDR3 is TGTGCCAGCAGTGAATTTTACATTTCGGAGACCCAGTACTTC. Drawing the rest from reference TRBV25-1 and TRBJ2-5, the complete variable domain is EADIYQTPRYLVIGTGKKITLECSQTMGHDKMYWYQQDPGMELHLIHYSYGVNSTEKGDLSSESTVSRIRTEHFPLTLESARPSHTSQYLCASSEFYISETQYFGPGTRLLVL.

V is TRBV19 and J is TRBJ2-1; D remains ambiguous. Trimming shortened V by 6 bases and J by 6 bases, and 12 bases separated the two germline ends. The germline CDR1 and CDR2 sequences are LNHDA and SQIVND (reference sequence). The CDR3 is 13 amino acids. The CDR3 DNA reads TGTGCCAGTAGAACGGACCTGCTCAATGAGCAGTTCTTC. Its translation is CASRTDLLNEQFF.

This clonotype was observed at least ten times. CDR3 residues: CASSMWDITQPQHF. CDR3 sequence (DNA): TGTGCCAGCAGCATGTGGGACATCACACAGCCCCAGCATTTT. The rearrangement links TRBV5-5 to TRBJ1-5; D may be TRBD1 (6 bases). CDR3 length: 14 amino acids. The germline V gene encodes CDR1 SGHKS and CDR2 YYEKEE (reference sequence). Trimming left V 4 bases short and J 7 bases short, with 15 bases between.

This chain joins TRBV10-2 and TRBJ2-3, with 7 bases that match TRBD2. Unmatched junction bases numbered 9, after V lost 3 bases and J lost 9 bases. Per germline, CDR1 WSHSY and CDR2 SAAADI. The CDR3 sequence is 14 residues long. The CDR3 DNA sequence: TGCGCCAGCAGTGAAGCCCCGGGACTAACAACGCAGTATTTT. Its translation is CASSEAPGLTTQYF.

CDR3 loop: CSVSPSPGPRGYTF. CDR3 DNA sequence: TGCAGCGTTTCCCCATCACCGGGCCCCCGTGGCTACACCTTC. The chain is built from TRBV29-1 and TRBJ1-2; D remains ambiguous. CDR1 is SQVTM and CDR2 is ANQGSEA in the germline V gene. V shed 5 bases and J shed 7 bases, with 20 bases lying between them. CDR3 size: 14 residues.

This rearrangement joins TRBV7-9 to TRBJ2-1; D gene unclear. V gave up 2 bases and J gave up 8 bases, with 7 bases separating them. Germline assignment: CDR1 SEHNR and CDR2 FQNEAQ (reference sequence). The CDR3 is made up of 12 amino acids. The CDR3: CASSLRPDEQFF. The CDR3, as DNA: TGTGCCAGCAGCTTAAGACCGGATGAGCAGTTCTTC.

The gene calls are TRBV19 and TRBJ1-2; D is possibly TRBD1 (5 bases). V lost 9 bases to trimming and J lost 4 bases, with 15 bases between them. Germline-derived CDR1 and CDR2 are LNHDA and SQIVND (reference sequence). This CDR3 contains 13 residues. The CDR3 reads CASSAGTGYGYTF. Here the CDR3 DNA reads TGTGCCAGCAGCGCCGGGACCGGCTATGGCTACACCTTC.

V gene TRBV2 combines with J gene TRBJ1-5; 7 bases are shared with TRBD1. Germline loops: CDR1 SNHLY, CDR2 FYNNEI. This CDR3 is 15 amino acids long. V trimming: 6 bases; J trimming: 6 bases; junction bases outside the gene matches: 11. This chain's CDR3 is CASRPDRAPGQPQHF. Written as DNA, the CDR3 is TGTGCCAGCAGACCCGACAGGGCCCCCGGTCAGCCCCAGCATTTT.

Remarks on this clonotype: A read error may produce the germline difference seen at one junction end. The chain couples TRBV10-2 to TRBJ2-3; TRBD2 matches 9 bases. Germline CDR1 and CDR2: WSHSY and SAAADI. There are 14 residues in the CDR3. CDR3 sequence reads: CASSSSGVTDTQYF. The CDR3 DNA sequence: TGTGCCAGCAGCTCTAGCGGGGTCACAGATACGCAGTATTTT.

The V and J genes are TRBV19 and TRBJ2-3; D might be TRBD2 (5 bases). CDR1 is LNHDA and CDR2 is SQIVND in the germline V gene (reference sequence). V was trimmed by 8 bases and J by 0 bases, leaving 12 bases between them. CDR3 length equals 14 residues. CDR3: CASGRGQSTDTQYF. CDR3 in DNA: TGTGCCAGTGGCCGAGGGCAAAGCACAGATACGCAGTATTTT.

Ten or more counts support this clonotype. The CDR3 DNA sequence: TGTGCCACCAGTGGGGGCTCACGGGACGAGCAGTACTTC. It codes for CATSGGSRDEQYF. The chain couples TRBV24-1 to TRBJ2-7; a possible D gene is TRBD1 (5 bases). V lost 5 bases, J lost 5 bases, and 12 bases lay in between. In germline, CDR1 is KGHDR, CDR2 SFDVKD. The CDR3 spans 13 residues.

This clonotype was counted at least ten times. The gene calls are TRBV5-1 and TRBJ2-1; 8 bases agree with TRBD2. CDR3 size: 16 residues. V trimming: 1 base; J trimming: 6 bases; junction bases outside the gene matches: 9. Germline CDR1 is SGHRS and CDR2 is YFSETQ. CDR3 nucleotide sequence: TGCGCCAGCAGCTTGACACTAGCGGCCAGCGGCAATGAGCAGTTCTTC. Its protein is CASSLTLAASGNEQFF.

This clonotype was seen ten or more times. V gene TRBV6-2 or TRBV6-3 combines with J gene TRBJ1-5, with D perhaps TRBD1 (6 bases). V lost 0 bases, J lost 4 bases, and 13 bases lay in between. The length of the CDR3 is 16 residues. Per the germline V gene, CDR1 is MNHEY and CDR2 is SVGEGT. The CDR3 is CASSYSGGGRNQPQHF. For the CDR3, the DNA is TGTGCCAGCAGTTACTCGGGAGGGGGGAGGAATCAGCCCCAGCATTTT.

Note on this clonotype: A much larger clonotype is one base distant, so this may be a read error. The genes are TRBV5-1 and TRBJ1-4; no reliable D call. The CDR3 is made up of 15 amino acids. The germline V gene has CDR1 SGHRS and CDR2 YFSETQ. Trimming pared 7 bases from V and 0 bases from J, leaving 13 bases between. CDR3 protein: CASGLEIATNEKLFF. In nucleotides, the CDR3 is TGCGCCAGCGGCCTGGAGATAGCAACTAATGAAAAACTGTTTTTT.

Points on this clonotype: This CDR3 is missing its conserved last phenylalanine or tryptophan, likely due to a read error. The DNA for the CDR3 is TGTGCCAGCAGCGAACCTACCGGGTATGGCTACACCCTC. Translation: CASSEPTGYGYTL. This chain links TRBV4-2 with TRBJ1-2; D ambiguous. V lost 5 bases and J 5 bases, leaving 12 bases between the germline ends. The CDR3 extends over 13 amino acids. Germline lookup yields CDR1 LGHNA and CDR2 YNFKEQ.

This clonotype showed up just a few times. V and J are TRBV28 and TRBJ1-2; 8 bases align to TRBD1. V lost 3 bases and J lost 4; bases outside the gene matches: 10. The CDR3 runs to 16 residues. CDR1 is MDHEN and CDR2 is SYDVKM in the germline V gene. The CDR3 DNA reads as TGTGCCAGCAGTTTTTCCACAGGGGGACGGAGCTATGGCTACACCTTC. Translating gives CASSFSTGGRSYGYTF.

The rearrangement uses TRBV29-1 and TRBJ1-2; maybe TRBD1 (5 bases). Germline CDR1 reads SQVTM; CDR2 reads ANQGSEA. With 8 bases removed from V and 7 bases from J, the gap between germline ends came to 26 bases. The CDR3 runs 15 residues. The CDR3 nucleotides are TGCAGCTCCCCATCGGAGGCGACGGGGCAAGGTGGCTACACCTTC. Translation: CSSPSEATGQGGYTF.

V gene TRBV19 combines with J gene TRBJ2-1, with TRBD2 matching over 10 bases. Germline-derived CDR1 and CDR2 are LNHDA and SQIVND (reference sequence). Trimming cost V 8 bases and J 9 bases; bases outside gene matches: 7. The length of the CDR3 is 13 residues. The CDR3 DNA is TGTGCCAGTGGTAGCGGGAGGTTACCTGAGCAGTTCTTC. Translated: CASGSGRLPEQFF.

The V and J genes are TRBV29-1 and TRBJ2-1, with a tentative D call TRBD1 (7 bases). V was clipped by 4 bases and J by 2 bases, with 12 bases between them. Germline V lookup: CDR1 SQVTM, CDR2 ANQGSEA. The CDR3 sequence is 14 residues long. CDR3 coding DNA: TGCAGCGTTGCCAGGGGGGCGCCCTACAATGAGCAGTTCTTC. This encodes CSVARGAPYNEQFF.

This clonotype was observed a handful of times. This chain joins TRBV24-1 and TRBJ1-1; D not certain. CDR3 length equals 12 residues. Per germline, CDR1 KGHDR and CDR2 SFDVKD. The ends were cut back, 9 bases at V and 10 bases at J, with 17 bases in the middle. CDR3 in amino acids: CATVAPLRVAFF. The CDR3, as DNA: TGTGCCACCGTGGCCCCGCTGAGGGTAGCTTTCTTT.

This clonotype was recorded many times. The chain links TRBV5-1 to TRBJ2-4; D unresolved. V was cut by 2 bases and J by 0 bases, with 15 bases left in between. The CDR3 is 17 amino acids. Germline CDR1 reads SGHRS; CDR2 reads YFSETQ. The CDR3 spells CASSLVQSAEAKNIQYF. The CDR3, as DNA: TGCGCCAGCAGCTTAGTACAGTCCGCCGAAGCCAAAAACATTCAGTACTTC.